Presented here are 16 T cell receptor beta chains from one specimen sequenced in a study of the immune and genomic landscape of osteosarcoma. The repertoire was sequenced with immunoSEQ multiplex PCR; TCRdb's copy has only in-frame clones and lacks some. In the table there are about 10,000 clones, around two thirds of which are singletons. Osteosarcoma specimens were post-treatment primary, local recurrence and metastasis tumors from poor-prognosis patients. Material for sequencing was osteosarcoma tumor tissue from the lung. Receptors were obtained from a human donor with osteosarcoma.

V is TRBV7-3 and J is TRBJ2-2; 7 bases match TRBD2. V lost 1 base to trimming and J lost 3 bases; unmatched junction nucleotides: 5. Germline assignment: CDR1 SGHTA and CDR2 FQGTGA. CDR3 length: 16 amino acids. The CDR3 loop reads CASSLRGGPHTGELFF. The CDR3 DNA reads TGTGCCAGCAGCTTAAGGGGAGGGCCGCACACCGGGGAGCTGTTTTTT.

The genes are TRBV11-2 and TRBJ2-1; maybe TRBD2 (6 bases). Per the germline V gene, CDR1 is SGHAT and CDR2 is FQNNGV. Trimming left V 4 bases short and J 2 bases short, with 12 bases between. The CDR3 sequence is 15 residues long. The CDR3 loop is CASSSPGVPYNEQFF. The CDR3 DNA reads as TGTGCCAGCAGCTCCCCGGGAGTCCCCTACAATGAGCAGTTCTTC.

The V and J genes are TRBV6-1 and TRBJ1-2, with D unresolved. The CDR3 totals 13 residues. Germline V lookup: CDR1 MNHNS, CDR2 SASEGT. Trimming took 3 bases from V and 4 from J, leaving 9 bases between them. In nucleotides, the CDR3 is TGTGCCAGCAGTGACCCCCCCCTCTATGGCTACACCTTC. As protein: CASSDPPLYGYTF.

The rearrangement joins TRBV6-4 to TRBJ2-3; tentatively, D is TRBD1 (6 bases). This CDR3 spans 15 amino acids. CDR1 is MRHNA, CDR2 SNTAGT, per germline. V was trimmed by 4 bases and J by 2 bases, leaving 13 bases between them. CDR3 sequence (DNA): TGTGCCAGCAGTGGGGGCAGGGGAGACACAGATACGCAGTATTTT. The encoded protein is CASSGGRGDTDTQYF.

The chain couples TRBV5-1 to TRBJ2-1, with 7 bases matching TRBD1. The CDR3 spans 14 residues. The V gene's germline CDR1 is SGHRS and CDR2 YFSETQ. V was pared by 4 bases and J by 6 bases, with 7 bases of the junction left unmatched. The CDR3 DNA sequence: TGCGCCAGCAGCGAGCGACAGGGTATCAATGAGCAGTTCTTC. Its protein is CASSERQGINEQFF.

The CDR3 DNA reads as TGTGCCAGCAGTAAGGACTCGTTCCAATACGAGCAGTACTTC. Its protein is CASSKDSFQYEQYF. The chain carries TRBV6-1 and TRBJ2-7, with TRBD2 as a possible D gene (5 bases). V was trimmed by 5 bases and J by 4 bases, leaving 15 bases between them. Germline-derived CDR1 and CDR2 are MNHNS and SASEGT. This CDR3 is 14 amino acids long.

V and J are TRBV21-1 and TRBJ2-3. TRBV21-1 is a pseudogene segment. The CDR3 extends over 14 amino acids. The CDR3 sequence is CASSKVGEPYTQYF. The CDR3, as DNA: TGTGCCAGCAGCAAAGTGGGGGAGCCTTATACGCAGTATTTT.

The rearrangement joins TRBV19 to TRBJ2-3; TRBD2 is a possible D gene (5 bases). Germline V gene lookup returns CDR1 LNHDA and CDR2 SQIVND (reference sequence). Trimming shortened V by 7 bases and J by 3 bases, and 14 bases separated the two germline ends. This CDR3 has 14 residues. CDR3 nucleotides: TGTGCCAGTAACTCTCGCGGGTCTACAGATACGCAGTATTTT. Translation gives CASNSRGSTDTQYF.

This chain joins TRBV9 and TRBJ2-2; possible D gene TRBD2, 6 bases. The CDR3 has 16 residues. V lost 5 bases, J lost 4 bases, and 18 bases lay in between. Germline lookup yields CDR1 SGDLS and CDR2 YYNGEE. The CDR3 sequence is CASRGPAWGGTGELFF. In DNA form, the CDR3 reads TGTGCCAGCAGGGGACCCGCGTGGGGAGGCACCGGGGAGCTGTTTTTT.

This chain uses TRBV6-1 with TRBJ2-5; 7 bases are a match to TRBD2. V shed 2 bases and J 5 bases; nucleotides not matched to a gene: 5. Germline V CDR1 and CDR2: MNHNS, SASEGT. The CDR3 has 14 amino acids. CDR3 region: CASSETSEWETQYF. The CDR3 DNA is TGTGCCAGCAGTGAAACTAGCGAGTGGGAGACCCAGTACTTC.

The chain joins TRBV6-4 to TRBJ2-7, with 10 positions matching TRBD2. J was trimmed by 0 bases and V by 3 bases; bases with no gene match: 2. The CDR3 runs to 15 residues. Germline lookup yields CDR1 MRHNA and CDR2 SNTAGT. The CDR3 DNA follows: TGTGCCAGCAGTGAGGCTAGCGGGAGCTCCTACGAGCAGTACTTC. This translates into CASSEASGSSYEQYF.

The rearrangement uses TRBV5-6 and TRBJ2-3, with D hard to call. This CDR3 has 13 residues. The V end was cut by 2 bases, the J end by 6 bases, with 10 bases between. Per germline, CDR1 SGHDT and CDR2 YYEEEE. The CDR3 spells CASSLDLGDTQYF. The DNA for the CDR3 is TGTGCCAGCAGCTTAGACTTAGGGGATACGCAGTATTTT.

The chain is built from TRBV7-9 and TRBJ2-1; 8 bases fit TRBD2. V shed 1 base, J shed 4 bases, and the junction held 3 bases outside the gene matches. Germline CDR1 SEHNR, CDR2 FQNEAQ (reference sequence). This CDR3 comprises 15 residues. DNA of the CDR3: TGTGCCAGCAGCTTAGAGGCGGGAGGTTACAATGAGCAGTTCTTC. This codes for CASSLEAGGYNEQFF.

V gene TRBV5-1 combines with J gene TRBJ2-3; 10 bases are a match to TRBD1. The CDR3 totals 15 residues. J was trimmed by 6 bases and V by 0 bases; bases with no gene match: 4. Germline V gene data show CDR1 as SGHRS and CDR2 as YFSETQ. This chain's CDR3 is CASSLGDRGTDTQYF. CDR3 DNA: TGCGCCAGCAGCTTGGGGGACAGGGGAACGGATACGCAGTATTTT.

The CDR3 DNA reads as TGTGCCAGTGCCGGGACAGGTAATGGCGAGCAGTACTTC. Its protein product is CASAGTGNGEQYF. V usage is TRBV19 and J usage is TRBJ2-7; 8 nucleotides match TRBD1. The V and J ends lost 8 bases and 6 bases, in that order; junction bases with no gene match: 9. The CDR3 contains 13 residues. The germline V gene encodes CDR1 LNHDA and CDR2 SQIVND (reference sequence). The full variable domain, its missing parts supplied by reference TRBV19 and TRBJ2-7, is DGGITQSPKYLFRKEGQNVTLSCEQNLNHDAMYWYRQDPGQGLRLIYYSQIVNDFQKGDIAEGYSVSREKKESFPLTVTSAQKNPTAFYLCASAGTGNGEQYFGPGTRLTVT.

V gene TRBV18 combines with J gene TRBJ2-1; the D gene is possibly TRBD2 (6 bases). Germline values: CDR1 KGHSH, CDR2 LQKENI. The V end lost 3 bases, the J end lost 6 bases, and 15 bases lay between the germline ends. CDR3 length: 15 residues. CDR3 sequence reads: CASSPSGAAGNEQFF. CDR3 nucleotide sequence: TGTGCCAGCTCACCCTCGGGAGCGGCGGGCAATGAGCAGTTCTTC.